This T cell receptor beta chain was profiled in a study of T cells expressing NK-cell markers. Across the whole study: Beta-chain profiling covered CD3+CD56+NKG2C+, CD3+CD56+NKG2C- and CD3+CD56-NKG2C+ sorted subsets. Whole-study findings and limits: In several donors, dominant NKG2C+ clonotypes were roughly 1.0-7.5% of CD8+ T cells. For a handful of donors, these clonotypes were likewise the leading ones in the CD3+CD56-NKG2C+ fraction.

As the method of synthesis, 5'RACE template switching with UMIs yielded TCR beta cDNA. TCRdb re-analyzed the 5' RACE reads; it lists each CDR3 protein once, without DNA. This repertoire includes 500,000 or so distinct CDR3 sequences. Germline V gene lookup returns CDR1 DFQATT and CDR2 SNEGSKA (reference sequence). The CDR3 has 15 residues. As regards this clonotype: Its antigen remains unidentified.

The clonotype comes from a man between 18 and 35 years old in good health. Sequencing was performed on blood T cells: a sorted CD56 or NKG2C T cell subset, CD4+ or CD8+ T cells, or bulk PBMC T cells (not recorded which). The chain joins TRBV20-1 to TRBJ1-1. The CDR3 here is CSARDLPSLNTEAFF.